One sample yielded the 12 T cell receptor beta chains listed below, sequenced in a study of cytotoxic CD8 clonotypes in ibrutinib-treated CLL. The table came from immunoSEQ multiplex PCR; TCRdb's copy has only in-frame clones and leaves some out. The profile shows nearly 300,000 clones, 76% of them singletons. The sequenced sample was PBMCs, obtained at disease progression, from a patient treated with ibrutinib. These receptors were taken from a human donor with chronic lymphocytic leukemia.

The chain combines TRBV5-6 with TRBJ2-7; 7 bases fit TRBD2. Germline loops: CDR1 SGHDT, CDR2 YYEEEE. The CDR3 is 16 amino acids. V trimming: 2 bases; J trimming: 3 bases; junction bases outside the gene matches: 11. As DNA, the CDR3 is TGTGCCAGCAGCTTCGCCGGGTGGCGGGGGATCTACGAGCAGTACTTC. Its translation: CASSFAGWRGIYEQYF.

The chain has TRBV4-1 and TRBJ2-7; TRBD2 agrees at 13 bases. The germline gives CDR1 MGHRA, CDR2 YSYEKL. With 3 bases clipped from V and 4 bases from J, the junction kept 6 bases outside the gene matches. The CDR3 contains 16 residues. The CDR3 coding sequence is TGCGCCAGCAGCCACTACTGGACTAGCGGGGGTTACGAGCAGTACTTC. Its translation is CASSHYWTSGGYEQYF.

The chain uses TRBV5-1 and TRBJ1-1; 8 positions match TRBD1. J was trimmed by 5 bases and V by 4 bases; bases with no gene match: 7. Per germline, CDR1 SGHRS and CDR2 YFSETQ. CDR3 size: 14 residues. The DNA for the CDR3 is TGCGCCAGCAGCCCCATCAGGGGGCAGACTGAAGCTTTCTTT. Encoded protein: CASSPIRGQTEAFF. Using reference TRBV5-1 and TRBJ1-1 for the parts outside the CDR3, the full variable domain is KAGVTQTPRYLIKTRGQQVTLSCSPISGHRSVSWYQQTPGQGLQFLFEYFSETQRNKGNFPGRFSGRQFSNSRSEMNVSTLELGDSALYLCASSPIRGQTEAFFGQGTRLTVV.

The rearrangement links TRBV7-3 to TRBJ2-1, with D maybe TRBD2 (5 bases). The germline V gene encodes CDR1 SGHTA and CDR2 FQGTGA. The CDR3 spans 13 residues. V dropped 1 base and J dropped 7 bases, with 8 bases sitting between them. CDR3 residues: CASSLRGKNEQFF. DNA for the CDR3: TGTGCCAGCAGCTTAAGAGGGAAGAATGAGCAGTTCTTC.

The chain employs TRBV6-5 and TRBJ1-2; a weak D match, TRBD1 (5 bases). The germline V gene encodes CDR1 MNHEY and CDR2 SVGAGI. The CDR3 has 14 residues. The V end was cut by 7 bases, the J end by 1 base, with 13 bases between. CDR3 region: CASKFKGLNYGYTF. CDR3 bases: TGTGCCAGCAAATTTAAGGGACTTAACTATGGCTACACCTTC.

V gene TRBV14 combines with J gene TRBJ2-5; 12 nucleotides match TRBD2. Germline V gives CDR1 SGHDN, CDR2 FVKESK. Unmatched junction bases numbered 10, after V lost 10 bases and J lost 7 bases. This CDR3 comprises 14 residues. The CDR3 DNA sequence: TGTGCCACCAGACTAGCGGGGGCCGAGGGGACCCAGTACTTC. It yields the protein CATRLAGAEGTQYF.

This chain links TRBV19 with TRBJ2-5; D may be TRBD2 (7 bases). CDR3 size: 16 residues. Trimming took 1 base from V and 1 from J, leaving 13 bases between them. The germline V gene encodes CDR1 LNHDA and CDR2 SQIVND (reference sequence). The CDR3 nucleotides are TGTGCCAGTAGTATAGGCCCGGGGGGCTTCCAAGAGACCCAGTACTTC. Protein sequence: CASSIGPGGFQETQYF.

The chain couples TRBV15 to TRBJ2-1; 10 positions match TRBD2. The V and J ends lost 3 bases and 7 bases, in that order; junction bases with no gene match: 6. The CDR3 extends over 15 amino acids. Looked up from germline, CDR1 is LNHNV and CDR2 is YYDKDF (reference sequence). CDR3 in amino acids: CATSSKLAGKNEQFF. For the CDR3, the DNA is TGTGCCACCAGCAGTAAACTAGCGGGAAAGAATGAGCAGTTCTTC.

This chain joins TRBV6-6 and TRBJ1-6, with D maybe TRBD1 (6 bases). Germline CDR1 reads MNHNY; CDR2 reads SVGAGI (reference sequence). Trimming left V 5 bases short and J 9 bases short, with 11 bases between. The length of the CDR3 is 13 residues. DNA of the CDR3: TGTGCCAGCAGTCAGGGCAGGGGTTCACCCCTCCACTTT. This translates into CASSQGRGSPLHF.

The J gene is TRBJ1-1, the V gene TRBV5-1, with a possible D match to TRBD1 (5 bases). CDR3 length equals 14 residues. Trimming took 4 bases from V and 1 from J, leaving 11 bases between them. Germline V lookup: CDR1 SGHRS, CDR2 YFSETQ. CDR3 bases: TGCGCCAGCAGCCCCAATACAGGGAACACTGAAGCTTTCTTT. The encoded protein is CASSPNTGNTEAFF.

V and J are TRBV25-1 and TRBJ2-3; 7 bases are a match to TRBD1. J gave up 6 bases and V 8 bases, and 8 bases lay outside the gene matches. CDR3 length: 13 amino acids. In germline, CDR1 is MGHDK, CDR2 SYGVNS. CDR3 bases: TGTGCCAGCGCAAGGGACAGTAGGGATACGCAGTATTTT. It is translated as CASARDSRDTQYF.

The chain carries TRBV2 and TRBJ2-7; a possible D gene is TRBD1 (5 bases). Germline CDR1 SNHLY, CDR2 FYNNEI. V was pared by 9 bases and J by 3 bases, with 12 bases between. The CDR3 totals 12 residues. CDR3 sequence: CASQRRGYEQYF. CDR3 in DNA: TGTGCCAGTCAACGAAGGGGCTACGAGCAGTACTTC.